These 26 T cell receptor delta chains originate from one sample sequenced in a study of γδ T cells in repeated Plasmodium falciparum infection. Bulk repertoires came from Vgamma9/Vdelta2+ or Vdelta2-negative gammadelta T cells flow-sorted from PBMC. TCRdb redid the clone calls on the multiplex PCR reads with CATT. The top ten clones hold approximately 15% of a sample with 45,000 to 70,000 delta-chain clones, over 1.5% of them seen once. Sequencing was carried out using gamma-delta T cells from blood. The receptors derive from a pool of human donors (malaria-infected and uninfected, not separated).

This clone occurred a few times. TCRdb's entry gives the protein of a much larger clone, which mismatches this DNA's translation at residue 8, likely from a read error; the protein reported here is translated from the DNA. The CDR3 is CALGELVAIKTGGYLSDKLIF. The CDR3, as DNA: TGTGCTCTTGGGGAACTAGTGGCGATAAAGACTGGGGGATACTTAAGCGATAAACTCATCTTT. This chain uses TRDV1 with TRDJ1; TRDD3 matches at 12 bases. The CDR3 covers 21 residues. V shed 0 bases and J 4 bases; nucleotides not matched to a gene: 18. Germline CDR1 reads TSWWSYY; CDR2 reads QGS.

As regards this clone: A far larger clone is one nucleotide away, so this likely arose from a read error. In the same sample, other DNA sequences code for this CDR3. The DNA of the CDR3 is TGTGCTCTTGGGGAGCATTCCCTTTTTTGGGATTGGCGAACTGATAAACTCATCTTT. It encodes CALGEHSLFWDWRTDKLIF. V and J are TRDV1 and TRDJ1, with D possibly TRDD3 on 5 matching bases. TCRdb offers no J gene call, so here the DNA was matched to germline to obtain one. Trimming stripped 3 bases from V and 5 bases from J, with 28 bases between. CDR1 and CDR2 (germline): TSWWSYY, QGS. CDR3 length equals 19 residues.

This clone has only a few counts. This DNA's translation and the protein TCRdb lists, from a much larger clone, do not match at residue 4, likely due to a read error; the protein shown is translated from the DNA. The chain is built from TRDV1 and TRDJ1; 13 bases map to TRDD3. This CDR3 comprises 25 residues. Germline V gene sequence: CDR1 TSWWSYY, CDR2 QGS. Written as DNA, the CDR3 is TGTGCTCTTGAGGAACTATCCCCAACGCCTTTTTACTGGGGGATACGAGTACCTTACACCGATAAACTCATCTTT. Encoded protein: CALEELSPTPFYWGIRVPYTDKLIF.

With regard to this clone: TCRdb's protein for this DNA is that of a much larger clone and differs from the translation at residue 21, likely a read error; the protein shown is the DNA translation. The V gene is TRDV1, the J gene TRDJ4; 13 nucleotides line up with TRDD3. TCRdb carries no J gene annotation; the J gene was assigned here by matching the DNA with germline. Trimming at V came to 0 bases and at J to 7 bases, leaving 32 bases not matched to a gene. The CDR3 contains 24 residues. Per the germline V gene, CDR1 is TSWWSYY and CDR2 is QGS. The DNA for the CDR3 is TGTGCTCTTGGGGAACTGATACCCCACCTTCCGCCCTGGGCACACTGGGGGATACGAGGACTCCTGATCTTT. Protein sequence: CALGELIPHLPPWAHWGIRGLLIF.

At least ten counts were recorded for this clone. TCRdb shows a much larger clone's protein in place of this DNA's translation, and the two differ at residue 17, likely through a read error; the protein shown is translated from the DNA. This chain joins TRDV2 and TRDJ1; 8 bases agree with TRDD3. The germline V gene has CDR1 GEAIGNYY and CDR2 EKD. This CDR3 is built from 18 residues. CDR3 loop: CACDTELFPLGDTDKLTF. The CDR3, as DNA: TGTGCCTGTGACACCGAACTCTTTCCCCTGGGGGACACCGATAAACTCACCTTT.

In this sample, this clone turned up a few times. This DNA's translation and the protein TCRdb lists, from a much larger clone, do not match at residue 15, likely due to a read error; the protein shown is translated from the DNA. Within the sample, other DNA sequences also encode this same CDR3. The chain combines TRDV1 with TRDJ1; 8 bases are a match to TRDD3. No J segment appears in TCRdb, so it was assigned here by matching the sequence to germline. Trimming removed 2 bases from V and 5 bases from J; junction bases left unmatched: 25. CDR3 length: 21 amino acids. Looked up from germline, CDR1 is TSWWSYY and CDR2 is QGS. The CDR3 here is CALGEGPPFTRGYWLWDKLIF. The DNA for the CDR3 is TGTGCTCTTGGGGAAGGGCCCCCCTTTACTCGGGGATACTGGCTTTGGGATAAACTCATCTTT.

A few counts support this clone. It is likely a read error: a sequence one base away is far more abundant. The V gene call is TRDV1, and the J gene call is absent; the table assigns TRDD3, which was not confirmed against the DNA. The CDR3 length is 21 residues. Germline CDR1 reads TSWWSYY; CDR2 reads QGS. The CDR3 DNA reads TGTGCTCTTGGGGAACTTACAATGAGGCATCAATCGTACTGGGGGATTTCGGGGCTCATCTTT. Residues: CALGELTMRHQSYWGISGLIF.

A note on this clone: The likely explanation is a read error, given a far larger clone one base away. This CDR3 is also generated by other DNA sequences in the sample. The chain's CDR3 is CALGELTLRRYAVRPLIF. For the CDR3, the DNA is TGTGCTCTTGGGGAACTTACCCTGCGGCGCTACGCAGTCAGACCCCTGATCTTT. The chain recombines TRDV1 with TRDJ4; D remains ambiguous. The CDR3 is 18 residues long. CDR1 is TSWWSYY and CDR2 is QGS in the germline V gene. Trimming cost V 0 bases and J 1 base, with 21 bases left between them.

This clone has only a few counts. TCRdb's listed protein matches a much larger clone and diverges from this DNA's translation at residue 3, likely through a read error; the protein shown comes from the DNA. The chain combines TRDV3 with TRDJ1, with TRDD3 identical over 9 bases. This CDR3 comprises 24 residues. V was pared by 3 bases and J by 1 base, with 36 bases of the junction left unmatched. CDR1 is TVYSNPD and CDR2 is GDNSRS in the germline V gene (reference sequence). Written as DNA, the CDR3 is TGTGCCTTACTTATACCCCAGGGATTCCACGGGTTCTGGGGGATCAGGCTGATCACCGATAAACTCATCTTT. Protein sequence: CALLIPQGFHGFWGIRLITDKLIF.

As concerns this clone: With only one base between it and a far larger clone, this is likely a read error. Within the sample, other DNA sequences also encode this same CDR3. The J segment was not called; the V segment is TRDV1; TRDD3 is taken as the D call from the table, unchecked against the DNA. Per germline, CDR1 TSWWSYY and CDR2 QGS. The CDR3 contains 23 residues. In DNA form, the CDR3 reads TGTGCTCTTGGGGAGACTGTCCTGCCTTCCGCGATGGGGATACGCGCTAACACCGATAAACTTATCTTT. Translated, it gives CALGETVLPSAMGIRANTDKLIF.

A few counts support this clone. One base separates it from a far larger clone, so it is likely a read error. Other DNA sequences in the same sample also yield this CDR3. This chain links TRDV3 with TRDJ1; D is perhaps TRDD3 (10 bases). Germline CDR1 TVYSNPD, CDR2 GDNSRS (reference sequence). The CDR3 length is 20 residues. The CDR3 DNA sequence: TGTGCCTTACCTTCGCCTTCCTACTGGGGGATTCCTCGTGGCACCGATAAGCTCATCTTT. The encoded protein is CALPSPSYWGIPRGTDKLIF. Full variable domain (rest looked up from reference TRDV3 and TRDJ1): CDKVTQSSPDQTVASGSEVVLLCTYDTVYSNPDLFWYRIRPDYSFQFVFYGDNSRSEGADFTQGRFSVKHILTQKAFHLVISPVRTEDSATYYCALPSPSYWGIPRGTDKLIFGKGTRVTVEP.

This clone was counted many times. TCRdb has a much larger clone's protein, which differs at residue 4 from the translation of this DNA, likely because of a read error; what is shown is the protein translated from the DNA. J is TRDJ1 and V is TRDV1; possibly TRDD3 for D (5 bases). Germline V gene lookup returns CDR1 TSWWSYY and CDR2 QGS. This CDR3 has 21 amino acids. CDR3 coding DNA: TGTGCTCTTAGGGAACGTCCCCAGAAGCGGGATTATGCCCTTTCTACCGATAAACTCATCTTT. Translating gives CALRERPQKRDYALSTDKLIF.

The chain employs TRDV3 and TRDJ1; maybe TRDD3 (6 bases). TCRdb is silent on the J gene; assignment here came from matching the DNA to germline. Trimming took 4 bases from V and 0 from J, leaving 30 bases between them. This CDR3 spans 19 amino acids. Germline V gene sequence: CDR1 TVYSNPD, CDR2 GDNSRS (reference sequence). The CDR3 sequence is CASPASRPYWAQYTDKLIF. DNA of the CDR3: TGTGCCTCTCCTGCCTCGCGCCCGTACTGGGCCCAGTACACCGATAAACTCATCTTT.

As regards this clone: The protein recorded in TCRdb matches a much larger clone and deviates from this DNA's translation at residue 7, suggesting a read error; the protein here is obtained by translating the DNA. J is TRDJ1 and V is TRDV2, with 7 nucleotides matching TRDD3. The CDR3 spans 18 residues. Germline V gene lookup returns CDR1 GEAIGNYY and CDR2 EKD. The V gene end was trimmed by 0 bases and the J gene end by 0 bases; junction bases not matched to a gene: 12. CDR3 sequence reads: CACDTEHFPLGDTDKLIF. CDR3 coding DNA: TGTGCCTGTGACACCGAACACTTTCCCCTGGGGGACACCGATAAACTCATCTTT.

As concerns this clone: A read error likely explains why the TCRdb protein, taken from a much larger clone, differs from this DNA's translation at residue 21; the protein shown is translated from the DNA. The chain couples TRDV1 to TRDJ1; TRDD3 aligns across 8 bases. Because TCRdb records no J gene, it was assigned here through a match of the DNA to germline. This CDR3 is 25 amino acids long. Germline loops: CDR1 TSWWSYY, CDR2 QGS. The CDR3 region is CALGELGPPLGPLDWGELYTNKLIF. The CDR3 DNA reads as TGTGCTCTTGGGGAACTAGGACCCCCCTTAGGGCCCCTCGACTGGGGGGAATTGTACACCAATAAACTCATCTTT.

A few counts support this clone. For this DNA, TCRdb reports the protein of a much larger clone, which diverges at residue 14, most likely from a read error; the protein presented here is translated directly from the DNA. V usage is TRDV1 and J usage is TRDJ1, with D possibly being TRDD3 (6 bases). In germline, CDR1 is TSWWSYY, CDR2 QGS. The V gene lost 7 bases and the J gene lost 8 bases, with 35 bases spanning the gap. This CDR3 has 19 amino acids. The CDR3, as DNA: TGTGCTCTTGTGGAGCTGCCGAGGCTGGGGTTACTAAACTGCCTGAAACTCATCTTT. Residues: CALVELPRLGLLNCLKLIF.

This clone was detected ten times or more. TCRdb lists the protein of a much larger clone for this DNA, which differs at residue 17, so this is likely a read error; the protein given here is translated from the DNA itself. The rearrangement joins TRDV1 to TRDJ1, with 12 bases identical to TRDD3. The CDR3 sequence is 24 residues long. Germline V lookup: CDR1 TSWWSYY, CDR2 QGS. The trim removed 1 base at V and 0 bases at J, leaving 24 bases unmatched. The CDR3 loop reads CALGEPTFFCPNWGIPRYTDKLIF. As DNA, the CDR3 is TGTGCTCTTGGGGAACCCACCTTTTTCTGTCCTAACTGGGGGATACCCCGCTACACCGATAAACTCATCTTT.

In the case of this clone: TCRdb lists the protein of a much larger clone for this DNA, which differs at residue 9, so this is likely a read error; the protein given here is translated from the DNA itself. CDR3 DNA sequence: TGTGCTCTTGGGGAACTTCACCCTATCCCAGATGGGGGATACGACCCCGATAAACTCATCTTT. This sequence encodes CALGELHPIPDGGYDPDKLIF. The rearrangement links TRDV1 to TRDJ1; 11 nucleotides align to TRDD3. This CDR3 spans 21 amino acids. Trimming removed 0 bases from V and 3 bases from J; junction bases left unmatched: 18. CDR1 is TSWWSYY and CDR2 is QGS in the germline V gene.

A word on this clone: This likely traces to a read error, being one base from a far larger clone. This sample also contains other DNA sequences that code for the same CDR3. This sequence joins TRDV1 and TRDJ1; D could derive from TRDD2 or TRDD3 (5 bases each). Germline matching of the DNA provided the J gene here, since TCRdb leaves it blank. The CDR3 is made up of 19 amino acids. The V gene's germline CDR1 is TSWWSYY and CDR2 QGS. CDR3 nucleotide sequence: TGTGCCCTTGGGGAACTTGAGAGAAACCTACCTCGTAACACCGATAAACTCATCTTT. Residues: CALGELERNLPRNTDKLIF.

This clone was counted many times. Since a far larger clone is one base different, this is likely a read error. Other DNA sequences in this specimen translate into the identical CDR3. The V call is TRDV2, the J call TRDJ1; 13 nucleotides agree with TRDD3. The CDR3 is 19 amino acids. Germline loops: CDR1 GEAIGNYY, CDR2 EKD. This CDR3 is CACDAATGGYGGYTDKLIF. CDR3 nucleotide sequence: TGTGCCTGTGACGCCGCTACTGGGGGATACGGGGGGTATACCGATAAGCTCATCTTT.

This clone was seen ten or more times. The sample contains more than one DNA sequence encoding this CDR3. The chain uses TRDV1 and TRDJ1, with 10 bases that match TRDD3. Germline CDR1 and CDR2: TSWWSYY and QGS. After removal of 3 bases from V and 3 bases from J, the junction contained 28 bases not matched to a gene. The CDR3 is 23 amino acids. The CDR3 protein is CALGDHSYKYVRLGDKAADKLIF. As DNA, the CDR3 is TGTGCTCTTGGGGACCATTCCTACAAGTACGTCCGGCTGGGGGATAAGGCAGCCGATAAACTCATCTTT.

This clone was observed at least ten times. The protein given by TCRdb reflects a much larger clone and differs at residue 15 from this DNA's translation, likely from a read error; the protein shown is the DNA's translation. The gene calls are TRAV38-2/DV8 and TRDJ1; the match to TRDD3 covers 8 bases. CDR1 and CDR2 (germline): TSESDYY, QEAYKQQN. V gave up 1 base and J gave up 8 bases; unmatched junction bases: 28. The CDR3 consists of 21 residues. CDR3 in DNA: TGTGCTTATAGGAGCTTCTCCGATCCTGGGGAGAAGTGGGGGATGCACCCAAAACTCATCTTT. Amino acid sequence: CAYRSFSDPGEKWGMHPKLIF.

Details on this clone: TCRdb has a much larger clone's protein, which differs at residue 17 from the translation of this DNA, likely because of a read error; what is shown is the protein translated from the DNA. The V and J genes are TRDV2 and TRDJ1; 12 bases map to TRDD3. Germline loops: CDR1 GEAIGNYY, CDR2 EKD. The CDR3 runs 19 residues. CDR3 DNA sequence: TGTGCCTGTGACACGGGGTACTGGGGGATACCCCAGTACACCGATAAATTCATCTTT. The encoded protein is CACDTGYWGIPQYTDKFIF.

This clone was observed a handful of times. The protein in TCRdb stems from a much larger clone and differs at residue 14 from this DNA's translation, likely a read error; here the protein is translated from the DNA. The chain has TRDV1 and TRDJ1, with 10 bases identical to TRDD3. V lost 4 bases, J lost 1 base, and 18 bases stayed unmatched. Germline-derived CDR1 and CDR2 are TSWWSYY and QGS. The CDR3 contains 20 residues. The CDR3 reads CALGAFRRDWGIPGTDKLIF. DNA for the CDR3: TGTGCTCTTGGGGCTTTCCGGCGGGACTGGGGGATTCCAGGCACCGATAAACTCATCTTT.

Worth noting for this clone: A far larger clone lies a single base away; this is likely a read error. The sample carries other DNA sequences with the same CDR3. The genes are TRDV3 and TRDJ1, with a weak D call TRDD3 (5 bases). The CDR3 has 14 residues. Germline CDR1 reads TVYSNPD; CDR2 reads GDNSRS (reference sequence). The CDR3, as DNA: TGTGCCTTTCACGACCCGATTTGGGGCGATAAGCTCATCTTT. It is translated as CAFHDPIWGDKLIF. The full variable domain, with the rest looked up from reference TRDV3 and TRDJ1, is CDKVTQSSPDQTVASGSEVVLLCTYDTVYSNPDLFWYRIRPDYSFQFVFYGDNSRSEGADFTQGRFSVKHILTQKAFHLVISPVRTEDSATYYCAFHDPIWGDKLIFGKGTRVTVEP.

This clone was seen a few times. TCRdb lists the protein of a much larger clone for this DNA, which differs at residue 4, so this is likely a read error; the protein given here is translated from the DNA itself. The chain links TRDV1 to TRDJ1, with D perhaps matching TRDD3 (7 bases). The J gene was not available in TCRdb and was assigned here by matching the DNA to germline segments. Trimming left V 7 bases short and J 0 bases short, with 33 bases between. The CDR3 sequence is 21 residues long. Per the germline V gene, CDR1 is TSWWSYY and CDR2 is QGS. The CDR3 reads CALEVSTCPPTGVGYTDKLIF. Written as DNA, the CDR3 is TGTGCTCTTGAGGTCAGCACCTGTCCTCCTACTGGGGTAGGGTACACCGATAAACTCATCTTT.